This T cell receptor beta chain comes out of a study of cytomegalovirus exposure and HLA in healthy donors. Study-level findings and limits: Owing to their indistinguishability, certain V segments, notably TRBV6-2 and TRBV6-3, were excluded. Later analysis found that TCR beta chains associated with HLA were more clonally expanded than other, equally common chains.

Germline CDR1 and CDR2: MRHNA and SNTAGT. Trimming took 6 bases from V and 10 from J; bases not matched to a gene: 6. CDR3 size: 13 residues. 13 Jbeta primers and 60 Vbeta primers were used for the PCR. Measured with immunoSEQ multiplex PCR; TCRdb has only the in-frame clones, and not every one. Counted here are fewer than 200,000 clones, roughly 89% occurring once; the ten biggest clones make up 0.7% to 1%. As concerns this clone: The antigen remains undetermined.

This receptor was taken from a woman aged 25 to 45 in good health and CMV-seronegative. Material for sequencing was PBMCs. This chain links TRBV6-4 with TRBJ2-1; TRBD1 matches 10 bases. The CDR3 DNA reads as TGTGCCAGCAGCTTTGACAGGGGGCGGGAGCAGTTCTTC. This gives the protein CASSFDRGREQFF.